This TCR beta chain was observed in a study of T cells in Graves' hyperthyroidism and ophthalmopathy. Study-level results: Blood also held most thyroid clonotypes expanded beyond 0.001.

RNA transcripts gave rise to amplified TCR beta CDR3 regions. HTBI primers were the set used in a first-round RT-PCR of the TCR CDR3. TCRdb processed the multiplex PCR reads anew with MiXCR; each CDR3 protein has one entry. The sample shows approximately 600,000 distinct CDR3 sequences, about 14% of them seen only once. In its sample, this clonotype was seen a few times. Its antigen remains unknown. CDR3 length: 14 residues. Germline V gives CDR1 ENHRY, CDR2 SYGVKD. Deletions cut 3 bases from V and 0 bases from J, with 8 bases between. The study left out patients who had uncontrolled infection, other autoimmune disease, pregnancy or lactation. Diagnosis rested on symptoms, serum thyroxine and TRAb, thyroid ultrasound, and orbital computed tomography.

Material for sequencing was blood. This sequence joins TRBV10-3 and TRBJ1-1; the D gene is possibly TRBD1 (5 bases). This receptor was obtained from a woman in her 30s with Graves' hyperthyroidism that later progressed to Graves' ophthalmopathy. The CDR3 loop reads CAISDPGMNTEAFF. The CDR3 DNA sequence: TGTGCCATCAGTGACCCAGGGATGAACACTGAAGCTTTCTTT.